This entry lists 29 T cell receptor beta chains sequenced from one sample in a study of blood T cell repertoires in COVID-19. Only in-frame clones appear in the TCRdb table, and some are missing; sequencing was by immunoSEQ multiplex PCR. This table holds approximately 300,000 clones, around nine tenths found once. Material: PBMCs or T cells enriched from blood (not recorded which). The receptor set was obtained from a woman aged 30 to 39 who had been exposed to COVID-19.

The chain combines TRBV27 with TRBJ1-2; TRBD1 might be the D (6 bases). Germline CDR1 MNHEY, CDR2 SMNVEV (reference sequence). This CDR3 contains 13 residues. The V end lost 5 bases, the J end lost 6 bases, and 13 bases lay between the germline ends. CDR3 protein: CASSPLDRDGYTF. In DNA, the CDR3 is TGTGCCAGCAGTCCCCTGGACAGAGATGGCTACACCTTC.

This chain uses TRBV27 with TRBJ1-1; D possibly corresponds to TRBD1 (5 bases). This CDR3 is built from 15 residues. CDR1 is MNHEY, CDR2 SMNVEV, per germline (reference sequence). V was trimmed by 6 bases and J by 3 bases, leaving 17 bases between them. CDR3 loop: CASSPRQTSDTEAFF. For the CDR3, the DNA is TGTGCCAGCAGCCCGCGACAGACTAGCGACACTGAAGCTTTCTTT.

The rearrangement uses TRBV30 and TRBJ1-6; TRBD1 aligns across 11 bases. CDR1 is GTSNPN and CDR2 is SVGIG in the germline V gene (reference sequence). The trim removed 4 bases at V and 3 bases at J, leaving 2 bases unmatched. The CDR3 runs to 15 residues. CDR3 protein: CAWIGTGGYNSPLHF. The CDR3 region has the DNA TGTGCCTGGATCGGGACAGGGGGCTATAATTCACCCCTCCACTTT.

V is TRBV4-1 and J is TRBJ1-1; possible D gene TRBD1, 6 bases. This CDR3 has 14 amino acids. Germline V CDR1 and CDR2: MGHRA, YSYEKL. The germline V and J ends were trimmed by 7 bases and 1 base, with 13 bases remaining between them. In DNA form, the CDR3 reads TGCGCCAGCACACGGACAGAGACGAACACTGAAGCTTTCTTT. Residues: CASTRTETNTEAFF.

The J gene is TRBJ1-6, the V gene TRBV25-1; 8 positions match TRBD1. After removal of 5 bases from V and 5 bases from J, the junction contained 5 bases not matched to a gene. The CDR3 is 15 amino acids. Germline V gene sequence: CDR1 MGHDK, CDR2 SYGVNS. The CDR3 protein is CASSQGQGDNSPLHF. DNA for the CDR3: TGTGCCAGCAGTCAAGGACAGGGAGATAATTCACCCCTCCACTTT.

The genes are TRBV4-1 and TRBJ2-4, with D unclear. V was shortened by 4 bases and J by 0 bases, with 10 bases between the two germline ends. The CDR3 has 15 amino acids. The germline V gene has CDR1 MGHRA and CDR2 YSYEKL. The DNA for the CDR3 is TGCGCCAGCAGCCGAGGAGACCAAGCCAAAAACATTCAGTACTTC. Encoded protein: CASSRGDQAKNIQYF.

V gene TRBV9 combines with J gene TRBJ2-7, with TRBD2 identical over 8 bases. The CDR3 has 15 residues. The V gene's germline CDR1 is SGDLS and CDR2 YYNGEE. Trimming took 6 bases from V and 3 from J; bases not matched to a gene: 11. The DNA for the CDR3 is TGTGCCAGCAACCCCGGGGGGGGGCCTGGCTACGAGCAGTACTTC. Its protein product is CASNPGGGPGYEQYF.

This chain links TRBV5-8 with TRBJ2-3; D gene uncertain. This CDR3 spans 13 amino acids. Germline CDR1 SGHTS, CDR2 YDEGEE. V was cut by 2 bases and J by 6 bases, with 10 bases left in between. In nucleotides, the CDR3 is TGTGCCAGCAGCTTTTTCAGGTTGGATACGCAGTATTTT. This sequence encodes CASSFFRLDTQYF.

The table lists this clone with a few counts. V gene TRBV5-1 combines with J gene TRBJ1-1; 8 bases are shared with TRBD1. Germline V gene lookup returns CDR1 SGHRS and CDR2 YFSETQ. Losses at the gene ends were 0 bases for V and 7 bases for J; bases not matched to a gene: 2. There are 13 residues in the CDR3. The chain's CDR3 is CASSLGQGREAFF. The CDR3 DNA sequence: TGCGCCAGCAGCTTGGGACAGGGGCGTGAAGCTTTCTTT.

The chain links TRBV5-6 to TRBJ1-6; TRBD1 matches at 7 bases. Germline lookup yields CDR1 SGHDT and CDR2 YYEEEE. This CDR3 comprises 14 residues. The ends lost 3 bases at V and 9 bases at J; junction bases unmatched: 6. In DNA form, the CDR3 reads TGTGCCAGCAGCTACACGACAGGGTTTTCACCCCTCCACTTT. Protein: CASSYTTGFSPLHF.

A single count supports this clone. A read error may account for a junction end that differs from germline. The rearrangement links TRBV19 to TRBJ2-7, with D possibly matching TRBD1 (6 bases). Germline-derived CDR1 and CDR2 are LNHDA and SQIVND (reference sequence). This CDR3 contains 13 residues. CDR3: CASSIRGGQTPLF. In DNA, the CDR3 is TGTGCCAGTAGTATTCGTGGTGGACAGACCCCTCTCTTC.

The CDR3 here is CASSDWGTSGTDTQYF. CDR3 nucleotide sequence: TGTGCCAGCAGTGACTGGGGGACTAGCGGCACAGATACGCAGTATTTT. The chain combines TRBV6-4 with TRBJ2-3; the match to TRBD2 covers 10 bases. Germline CDR1 MRHNA, CDR2 SNTAGT. The trim removed 1 base at V and 1 base at J, leaving 2 bases unmatched. There are 16 residues in the CDR3.

This rearrangement joins TRBV6-6 to TRBJ1-3; D gene ambiguous. Germline lookup yields CDR1 MNHNY and CDR2 SVGAGI (reference sequence). The CDR3 covers 17 residues. Trimming took 5 bases from V and 2 from J, leaving 19 bases between them. The CDR3 DNA reads TGTGCCAGCAGTCCTCCCTGGGGAGAAAGTGCTGGAAACACCATATATTTT. This codes for CASSPPWGESAGNTIYF.

This sequence joins TRBV18 and TRBJ1-3, with TRBD1 identical over 9 bases. The V gene's germline CDR1 is KGHSH and CDR2 LQKENI. The CDR3 length is 17 residues. The ends lost 3 bases at V and 3 bases at J; junction bases unmatched: 9. CDR3 amino acids: CASSPSLDRGFGNTIYF. The CDR3 DNA is TGTGCCAGCTCACCGTCGCTGGACAGGGGTTTTGGAAACACCATATATTTT.

This clone was seen only once. The CDR3 nucleotides are TGTGCCAGCAGCCAAGTAACGACAGGGACCGGGGAGCTGTTTTTT. Its translation: CASSQVTTGTGELFF. This chain uses TRBV3-1 (or the pseudogene TRBV3-2) with TRBJ2-2, with 7 bases fitting TRBD1. This CDR3 spans 15 amino acids. V was pared by 1 base and J by 5 bases, with 4 bases of the junction left unmatched. Per germline, CDR1 LGHDT and CDR2 YNNKEL (reference sequence).

This CDR3 reads CASSSQGRSNTEAFF. DNA of the CDR3: TGTGCCAGCAGCAGCCAGGGCCGGTCGAACACTGAAGCTTTCTTT. The V gene is TRBV5-4, the J gene TRBJ1-1, with TRBD1 as a possible D gene (5 bases). In germline, CDR1 is SGHNT, CDR2 YYREEE (reference sequence). This CDR3 is built from 15 residues. Between the trimmed V and J ends, which lost 4 bases and 1 base, there was a span of 14 bases.

The V and J genes are TRBV19 and TRBJ1-3; the match to TRBD1 covers 7 bases. The germline CDR1 and CDR2 sequences are LNHDA and SQIVND (reference sequence). This CDR3 has 15 residues. The trim removed 6 bases at V and 0 bases at J, leaving 5 bases unmatched. CDR3 amino acids: CASSETGASGNTIYF. DNA for the CDR3: TGTGCCAGTAGCGAAACAGGGGCCTCTGGAAACACCATATATTTT.

This clone was recorded a few times. The V gene is TRBV5-4, the J gene TRBJ1-1; D is perhaps TRBD1 (5 bases). The CDR3 runs 13 residues. Germline V CDR1 and CDR2: SGHNT, YYREEE (reference sequence). Deletions cut 6 bases from V and 11 bases from J, with 20 bases between. The chain's CDR3 is CASNLQGRAEAFF. CDR3 coding DNA: TGTGCCAGCAACCTTCAGGGAAGGGCGGAGGCTTTCTTT.

The CDR3 nucleotides read TGCGCCAGCAGCGGTCTCCCGGGACAGGGTTACAATGAGCAGTTCTTC. Its protein product is CASSGLPGQGYNEQFF. This chain joins TRBV5-1 and TRBJ2-1; 9 bases are shared with TRBD1. The CDR3 contains 16 residues. V dropped 4 bases and J dropped 4; count of bases not matched to a gene: 9. Germline V CDR1 and CDR2: SGHRS, YFSETQ.

The CDR3 spells CASSRGLAGGRDEQYF. CDR3 DNA: TGTGCCAGCAGCCGGGGACTAGCGGGGGGCCGGGACGAGCAGTACTTC. The rearrangement joins TRBV4-2 to TRBJ2-7; 15 bases map to TRBD2. The V and J ends lost 4 bases and 5 bases, in that order; junction bases with no gene match: 6. CDR3 length equals 16 residues. From germline, CDR1 is LGHNA and CDR2 YNFKEQ.

The chain carries TRBV19 and TRBJ1-2; the D gene is possibly TRBD1 (6 bases). The CDR3 spans 15 residues. V shed 6 bases and J shed 1 base, with 15 bases lying between them. Germline CDR1 reads LNHDA; CDR2 reads SQIVND (reference sequence). The CDR3 nucleotides are TGTGCCAGTAGCGCCGGACAGTTATTTAACTATGGCTACACCTTC. Its protein is CASSAGQLFNYGYTF.

This clone was seen only a few times. In DNA, the CDR3 is TGTGCCAGCGGTCCGGGACAGGGGTACGGCACTGAAGCTTTCTTT. It encodes CASGPGQGYGTEAFF. This sequence joins TRBV7-9 and TRBJ1-1, with 10 bases fitting TRBD1. Per germline, CDR1 SEHNR and CDR2 FQNEAQ (reference sequence). With 8 bases clipped from V and 4 bases from J, the junction kept 10 bases outside the gene matches. The CDR3 is 15 residues long. Full variable domain (remainder filled in from reference TRBV7-9 and TRBJ1-1): DTGVSQNPRHKITKRGQNVTFRCDPISEHNRLYWYRQTLGQGPEFLTYFQNEAQLEKSRLLSDRFSAERPKGSFSTLEIQRTEQGDSAMYLCASGPGQGYGTEAFFGQGTRLTVV.

The chain combines TRBV5-1 with TRBJ2-5, with 11 bases fitting TRBD1. CDR3 size: 16 residues. Germline CDR1 SGHRS, CDR2 YFSETQ. Trimming removed 3 bases from V and 3 bases from J; junction bases left unmatched: 7. CDR3 loop: CASSSGTGGTEETQYF. The CDR3 DNA is TGCGCCAGCAGCTCAGGGACAGGGGGTACCGAAGAGACCCAGTACTTC.

This chain joins TRBV7-2 and TRBJ1-1, with 7 bases aligning to TRBD1. With 4 bases clipped from V and 0 bases from J, the junction kept 8 bases outside the gene matches. This CDR3 has 16 amino acids. Germline V lookup: CDR1 SGHTA, CDR2 FQGNSA. The CDR3 here is CASSSPGTDLNTEAFF. The DNA for the CDR3 is TGTGCCAGCAGCTCCCCCGGGACAGACTTGAACACTGAAGCTTTCTTT.

The V call is TRBV7-9, the J call TRBJ2-3; D is ambiguous. The CDR3 runs 14 residues. Germline CDR1 and CDR2: SEHNR and FQNEAQ (reference sequence). Deletions cut 3 bases from V and 1 base from J, with 8 bases between. CDR3 sequence: CASSLGQGTDTQYF. Written as DNA, the CDR3 is TGTGCCAGCAGCTTGGGCCAGGGCACAGATACGCAGTATTTT.

The chain is built from TRBV4-1 and TRBJ2-3, with 13 bases matching TRBD2. The V gene end was trimmed by 4 bases and the J gene end by 1 base; junction bases not matched to a gene: 11. The CDR3 runs 19 residues. The germline V gene has CDR1 MGHRA and CDR2 YSYEKL. The CDR3 sequence: CASSPGLAGVGRRTDTQYF. The CDR3 nucleotides are TGCGCCAGCAGCCCAGGACTAGCGGGGGTGGGGAGGCGCACAGATACGCAGTATTTT.

This clone was observed a single time. This chain joins TRBV4-1 and TRBJ2-1, with D possibly matching TRBD2 (5 bases). The CDR3 has 16 amino acids. V shed 0 bases and J shed 3 bases, with 12 bases lying between them. From germline, CDR1 is MGHRA and CDR2 YSYEKL. CDR3: CASSQEVGGYYNEQFF. The CDR3 nucleotides are TGCGCCAGCAGCCAAGAAGTAGGCGGGTACTACAATGAGCAGTTCTTC.

This sequence joins TRBV30 and TRBJ1-4; D remains unclear. CDR3 length equals 13 residues. Trimming took 0 bases from V and 8 from J, leaving 10 bases between them. Germline V gene lookup returns CDR1 GTSNPN and CDR2 SVGIG (reference sequence). CDR3 DNA sequence: TGTGCCTGGAGTGTACGGCGGGCCGAAAAACTGTTTTTT. It yields the protein CAWSVRRAEKLFF.

This chain joins TRBV7-9 and TRBJ2-1; 8 bases align to TRBD2. J was trimmed by 0 bases and V by 5 bases; bases with no gene match: 6. Germline V gene lookup returns CDR1 SEHNR and CDR2 FQNEAQ (reference sequence). CDR3 length: 16 amino acids. CDR3 nucleotides: TGTGCCAGCAGCCCACGGAGCGGGAGCTCCTACAATGAGCAGTTCTTC. This sequence encodes CASSPRSGSSYNEQFF.